This T cell receptor (beta chain) was sequenced during a study of cytomegalovirus exposure and HLA in healthy donors. With regard to this clone: Its ends do not fully match the called genes, so a read error is possible.

Amplification used 60 Vbeta primers and 13 Jbeta primers. Sequenced by immunoSEQ multiplex PCR; TCRdb stores in-frame clones only, minus some. In the table there are 210,000 or so clones, around 79% of which are singletons. This CDR3 comprises 14 residues. Germline CDR1 is SEHNR and CDR2 is FQNEAQ (reference sequence). The chain has TRBV7-9 and TRBJ2-7; maybe TRBD1 (5 bases). The clonotype comes from a girl aged 2 to 9 in good health and CMV-seronegative. Sample: PBMCs. The CDR3 sequence is CSSSSSDRLREQYF. As DNA, the CDR3 is TGTTCCAGCAGCTCCTCTGACAGACTTAGGGAGCAGTACTTC.